A selection of T cell receptor beta chains follows, all from one sample in a study of T-cell reconstitution after alpha-beta-depleted transplantation in children. TCRdb analysed the PCR reads with MiXCR anew, one entry per CDR3 protein. The repertoire holds 200,000 to 250,000 distinct CDR3 sequences, with approximately 12% as singletons. Sequencing used PBMCs from the stem cell graft donor, obtained from the stem cell graft. The receptors were gathered from a human donor who donated a stem cell graft to a child with acute lymphoblastic leukemia. CDR3s include the opening cysteine and the closing phenylalanine or tryptophan. D genes are given only for firm matches. Clone size, where shown, is once, few, many, or a class for clones that have expanded.

many	TRBV28	TRBJ2-2	NA	CASSLSRSGELFF	TGTGCCAGCAGTTTATCCAGGAGCGGGGAGCTGTTTTTT
NA	TRBV6-1	TRBJ2-5	NA	CASSEDGTVQETQYF	TGTGCCAGCAGTGAAGATGGAACAGTTCAAGAGACCCAGTACTTC
many	TRBV28	TRBJ2-7	TRBD2	CASLLAGGTYEQYF	TGTGCCAGTCTACTAGCGGGGGGGACCTACGAGCAGTACTTC
many	TRBV28	TRBJ2-3	NA	CASSYRRSSTDTQYF	TGTGCCAGCAGTTACCGGCGTTCTAGCACAGATACGCAGTATTTT
few	TRBV5-6	TRBJ2-5	NA	CASSSKRGETQYF	TGTGCCAGCAGCTCTAAACGTGGCGAGACCCAGTACTTC
many	TRBV5-5	TRBJ1-4	NA	CASSVTVQTNEKLFF	TGTGCCAGCAGCGTGACAGTGCAAACCAATGAAAAACTGTTTTTT
NA	TRBV7-2	TRBJ1-1	NA	CASSRSNAEAFF	TGTGCCAGCAGCCGTTCGAACGCTGAAGCTTTCTTT
many	TRBV12-3/TRBV12-4	TRBJ2-5	TRBD2	CASSFSAGGQETQYF	TGTGCCAGCAGTTTCTCAGCGGGAGGGCAAGAGACCCAGTACTTC
many	TRBV4-3	TRBJ2-7	NA	CASSQVASSYEQYF	TGCGCCAGCAGCCAAGTTGCCTCCTCCTACGAGCAGTACTTC
many	TRBV7-2	TRBJ1-1	NA	CASSWDGDTEAFF	TGTGCCAGCAGCTGGGACGGAGACACTGAAGCTTTCTTT
many	TRBV15	TRBJ2-5	NA	CATSRDRVQETQYF	TGTGCCACCAGCAGAGATAGGGTCCAAGAGACCCAGTACTTC
many	TRBV2	TRBJ2-5	NA	CASSEPRDKFQETQYF	TGTGCCAGCAGTGAACCCCGGGACAAATTTCAAGAGACCCAGTACTTC
many	TRBV12-3/TRBV12-4	TRBJ1-5	NA	CASSLSGHNQPQHF	TGTGCCAGCAGTTTATCAGGGCACAATCAGCCCCAGCATTTT
once	TRBV10-3	TRBJ2-2	TRBD1	CASAGQGNAGELFF	TGTGCCAGCGCGGGACAGGGGAACGCCGGGGAGCTGTTTTTT
few	TRBV28	TRBJ1-2	NA	CASRQDYGYTF	TGTGCCAGCAGGCAGGACTATGGCTACACCTTC
many	TRBV10-3	TRBJ1-6	NA	CAISPAGADSPLHF	TGTGCCATCTCGCCGGCAGGGGCCGATTCACCCCTCCACTTT
many	TRBV5-1	TRBJ2-3	NA	CASSLGSPADTQYF	TGCGCCAGCAGCTTGGGATCCCCCGCAGATACGCAGTATTTT
NA	TRBV5-1	TRBJ2-3	TRBD1	CASRYRQGSADTQYF	TGCGCCAGCAGATACCGACAGGGAAGCGCAGATACGCAGTATTTT
many	TRBV30	TRBJ2-7	NA	CAWGPGAAYEQYF	TGTGCCTGGGGCCCGGGCGCTGCCTACGAGCAGTACTTC
NA	TRBV2	TRBJ2-5	TRBD2	CASSERGGSGTYQETQYF	TGTGCCAGCAGTGAAAGGGGTGGGAGCGGGACGTACCAAGAGACCCAGTACTTC
many	TRBV21-1	TRBJ2-7	NA	CASSNLYTAYWYEQYF	TGTGCCAGCAGCAACCTATACACAGCCTACTGGTACGAGCAGTACTTC
many	TRBV28	TRBJ2-2	NA	CASSFLQGDTGELFF	TGTGCCAGCAGTTTTTTACAGGGAGACACCGGGGAGCTGTTTTTT
NA	TRBV4-3	TRBJ2-7	NA	CASSQEVGPEQYF	TGCGCCAGCAGCCAAGAGGTAGGGCCTGAGCAGTACTTC
many	TRBV12-3/TRBV12-4	TRBJ1-6	TRBD1	CASSRDRGRSPLHF	TGTGCCAGCAGTAGGGACAGGGGGCGGTCACCCCTCCACTTT
many	TRBV29-1	TRBJ1-5	NA	CSVAGGGNQPQHF	TGCAGCGTTGCGGGGGGTGGCAATCAGCCCCAGCATTTT
NA	TRBV6-1	TRBJ2-7	TRBD2	CASRAPSGRARSSYEQYF	TGTGCCAGCAGAGCCCCCAGCGGGAGGGCCAGGAGCTCCTACGAGCAGTACTTC
many	TRBV5-4	TRBJ1-2	TRBD1	CASSLKGALGGYTF	TGTGCCAGCAGCTTGAAGGGGGCCTTGGGTGGCTACACCTTC
many	TRBV5-6	TRBJ2-1	NA	CASSLVGLGEQFF	TGTGCCAGCAGCCTGGTGGGTTTGGGTGAGCAGTTCTTC
many	TRBV7-9	TRBJ1-4	NA	CASGSGGAALREKLFF	TGTGCCAGCGGCTCGGGCGGGGCTGCCTTAAGAGAAAAACTGTTTTTT
NA	TRBV7-2	TRBJ2-5	NA	CASSSRRGQETQYF	TGTGCCAGCAGCTCTAGGCGGGGCCAAGAGACCCAGTACTTC
many	TRBV10-2	TRBJ2-3	TRBD1	CASSVGTGGTDTQYF	TGCGCCAGCAGTGTAGGGACAGGGGGCACAGATACGCAGTATTTT
many	TRBV2	TRBJ1-3	TRBD1	CASRGQGGTGNTIYF	TGTGCCAGCAGGGGACAGGGAGGCACTGGAAACACCATATATTTT
NA	TRBV5-4	TRBJ2-3	NA	CASSLGTAVPDTQYF	TGTGCCAGCAGCCTAGGAACAGCTGTCCCAGATACGCAGTATTTT
many	TRBV28	TRBJ1-1	TRBD1	CASSFRGGTGTTEAFF	TGTGCCAGCAGTTTTAGGGGAGGGACAGGGACGACTGAAGCTTTCTTT
many	TRBV5-1	TRBJ2-7	NA	CASSLERGSYEQYF	TGCGCCAGCAGCTTGGAACGAGGGAGCTACGAGCAGTACTTC
NA	TRBV11-2	TRBJ2-7	TRBD1	CASSLGQGDMGYTGEQYF	TGTGCCAGCAGCTTAGGACAGGGAGATATGGGTTACACTGGGGAGCAGTACTTC
many	TRBV28	TRBJ1-6	NA	CASSGAGAGLNSPLHF	TGTGCCAGCAGTGGTGCCGGAGCGGGCCTCAATTCACCCCTCCACTTT
many	TRBV7-9	TRBJ1-3	NA	CASSLEFGRGGNTIYF	TGTGCCAGCAGCTTAGAATTTGGACGGGGAGGAAACACCATATATTTT
few	TRBV7-8	TRBJ2-7	TRBD2	CASGQRLASTYEQYF	TGTGCCAGCGGACAAAGACTAGCGTCAACCTACGAGCAGTACTTC
NA	TRBV29-1	TRBJ2-7	TRBD2	CSVDPSGEFYEQYF	TGCAGCGTTGATCCTAGCGGAGAGTTCTACGAGCAGTACTTC
many	TRBV27	TRBJ2-7	NA	CASSGRGRVFSEQYF	TGTGCCAGCAGTGGGCGGGGGCGAGTCTTTTCCGAGCAGTACTTC
many	TRBV19	TRBJ1-5	NA	CASSIEHRGNQPQHF	TGTGCCAGTAGTATAGAGCACAGGGGCAATCAGCCCCAGCATTTT
NA	TRBV18	TRBJ1-5	NA	CASSVQGSDNQPQHF	TGTGCCAGCTCGGTTCAGGGGTCGGACAATCAGCCCCAGCATTTT
many	TRBV29-1	TRBJ2-5	NA	CSVDGTGETQYF	TGCAGCGTCGACGGGACTGGAGAGACCCAGTACTTC
few	TRBV7-2	TRBJ1-6	NA	CASSPNPNSPLHF	TGTGCCAGCAGCCCAAACCCCAATTCACCCCTCCACTTT
many	TRBV29-1	TRBJ2-1	NA	CSVGISGGENEQFF	TGCAGCGTTGGTATCTCCGGCGGTGAGAATGAGCAGTTCTTC
many	TRBV6-6	TRBJ2-5	NA	CASKTPEEETQYF	TGTGCCAGCAAGACACCGGAGGAGGAGACCCAGTACTTC
many	TRBV27	TRBJ1-4	TRBD1	CASGTGRREKLFF	TGTGCCAGCGGGACAGGCCGGCGCGAAAAACTGTTTTTT
many	TRBV3-1	TRBJ2-7	NA	CASSQVTDRTYEQYF	TGTGCCAGCAGCCAGGTAACGGACAGAACCTACGAGCAGTACTTC
many	TRBV2	TRBJ2-7	NA	CASLPRGSSYEQYF	TGTGCCAGCCTTCCTAGGGGGTCTTCCTACGAGCAGTACTTC
many	TRBV5-1	TRBJ2-3	NA	CASSLDGSDTQYF	TGCGCCAGCAGCTTGGACGGGTCGGATACGCAGTATTTT
many	TRBV12-3/TRBV12-4	TRBJ2-3	TRBD2	CASRSGTSGGDTQYF	TGTGCCAGCAGATCCGGGACTAGCGGAGGGGATACGCAGTATTTT
many	TRBV20-1	TRBJ2-1	NA	CSARNLSPNRNEQFF	TGCAGTGCTAGAAACCTTAGCCCTAACCGCAATGAGCAGTTCTTC
many	TRBV20-1	TRBJ1-5	TRBD1	CSALTGRDWEAQHF	TGCAGTGCCCTGACAGGGAGGGATTGGGAAGCCCAGCATTTT
many	TRBV12-3/TRBV12-4	TRBJ2-7	NA	CASSLAYSLEGYEQYF	TGTGCCAGCAGTTTAGCGTACTCCCTAGAGGGCTACGAGCAGTACTTC
many	TRBV20-1	TRBJ1-6	NA	CSAHPPPLHF	TGCAGTGCCCACCCCCCACCCCTCCACTTT
many	TRBV20-1	TRBJ1-2	NA	CSARDRTAYGYTF	TGCAGTGCTAGAGATCGCACAGCGTATGGCTACACCTTC
many	TRBV7-2	TRBJ2-3	NA	CASSSSSAPPDTQYF	TGTGCCAGCAGCTCCTCTAGCGCTCCCCCAGATACGCAGTATTTT
many	TRBV25-1	TRBJ2-2	NA	CASSEWQEDTGELFF	TGTGCCAGCAGTGAATGGCAGGAGGACACCGGGGAGCTGTTTTTT
many	TRBV7-8	TRBJ1-5	NA	CASSFEGVHQPQHF	TGTGCCAGCAGCTTCGAGGGGGTTCATCAGCCCCAGCATTTT